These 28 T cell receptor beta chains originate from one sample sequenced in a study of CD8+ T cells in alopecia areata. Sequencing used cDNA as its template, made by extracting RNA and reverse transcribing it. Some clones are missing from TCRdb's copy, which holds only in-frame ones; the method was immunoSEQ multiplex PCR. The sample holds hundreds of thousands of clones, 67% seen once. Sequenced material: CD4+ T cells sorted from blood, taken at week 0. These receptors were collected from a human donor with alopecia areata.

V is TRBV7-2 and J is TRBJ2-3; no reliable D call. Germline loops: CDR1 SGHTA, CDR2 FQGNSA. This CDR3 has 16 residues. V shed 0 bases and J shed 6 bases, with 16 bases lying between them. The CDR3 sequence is CASSLALQSLSDTQYF. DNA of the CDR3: TGTGCCAGCAGCTTAGCCCTGCAGTCTCTGAGCGATACGCAGTATTTT.

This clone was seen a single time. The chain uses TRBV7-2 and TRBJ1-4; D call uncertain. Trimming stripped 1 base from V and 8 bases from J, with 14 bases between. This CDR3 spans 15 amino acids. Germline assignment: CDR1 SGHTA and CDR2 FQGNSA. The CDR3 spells CASSLVGSGSEKLFF. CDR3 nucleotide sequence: TGTGCCAGCAGCTTAGTCGGTTCGGGGAGCGAAAAACTGTTTTTT.

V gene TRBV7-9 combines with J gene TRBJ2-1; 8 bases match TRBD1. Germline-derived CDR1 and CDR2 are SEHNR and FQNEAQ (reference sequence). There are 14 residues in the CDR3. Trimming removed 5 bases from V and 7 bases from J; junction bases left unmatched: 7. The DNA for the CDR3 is TGTGCCAGCAGCCCATCAGGGGGCTCAAATGAGCAGTTCTTC. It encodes CASSPSGGSNEQFF.

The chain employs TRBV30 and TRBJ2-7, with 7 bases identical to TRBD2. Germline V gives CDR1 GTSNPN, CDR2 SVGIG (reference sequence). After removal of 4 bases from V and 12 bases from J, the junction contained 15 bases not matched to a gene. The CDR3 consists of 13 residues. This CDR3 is CAWNPTQGGSGYF. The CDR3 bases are TGTGCCTGGAACCCGACCCAGGGAGGGTCGGGGTACTTC.

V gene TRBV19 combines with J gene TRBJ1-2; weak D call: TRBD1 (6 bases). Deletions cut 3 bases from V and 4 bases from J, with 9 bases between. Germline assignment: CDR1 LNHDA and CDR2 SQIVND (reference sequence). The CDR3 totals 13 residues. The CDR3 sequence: CASSIGQIYGYTF. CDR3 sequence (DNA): TGTGCCAGTAGTATTGGACAGATCTATGGCTACACCTTC.

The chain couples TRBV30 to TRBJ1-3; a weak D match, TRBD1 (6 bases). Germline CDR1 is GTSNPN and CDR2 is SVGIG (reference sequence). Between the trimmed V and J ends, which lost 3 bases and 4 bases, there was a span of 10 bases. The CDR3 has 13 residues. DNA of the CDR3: TGTGCCTGGAGATTCGGGGGCGGAAACACCATATATTTT. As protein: CAWRFGGGNTIYF.

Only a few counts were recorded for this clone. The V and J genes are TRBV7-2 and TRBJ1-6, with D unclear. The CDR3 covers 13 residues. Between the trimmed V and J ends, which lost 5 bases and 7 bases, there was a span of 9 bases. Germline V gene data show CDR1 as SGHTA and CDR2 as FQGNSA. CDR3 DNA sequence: TGTGCCAGCAGCGAAGGGCTGAATTCACCCCTCCACTTT. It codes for CASSEGLNSPLHF.

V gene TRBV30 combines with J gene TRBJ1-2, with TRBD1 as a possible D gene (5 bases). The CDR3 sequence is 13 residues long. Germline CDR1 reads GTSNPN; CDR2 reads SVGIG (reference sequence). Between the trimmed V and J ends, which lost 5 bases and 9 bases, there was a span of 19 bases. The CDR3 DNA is TGTGCCTGGGCCGGGACGGATCTCCGTAGCTACACCTTC. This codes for CAWAGTDLRSYTF.

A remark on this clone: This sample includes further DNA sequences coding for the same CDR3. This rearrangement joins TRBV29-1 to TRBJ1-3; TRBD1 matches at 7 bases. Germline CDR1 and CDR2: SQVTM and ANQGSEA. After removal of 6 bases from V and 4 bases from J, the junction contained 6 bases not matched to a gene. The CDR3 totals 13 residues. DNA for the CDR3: TGCAGCGTGGAAACAGGGGCCGGAAACACCATATATTTT. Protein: CSVETGAGNTIYF.

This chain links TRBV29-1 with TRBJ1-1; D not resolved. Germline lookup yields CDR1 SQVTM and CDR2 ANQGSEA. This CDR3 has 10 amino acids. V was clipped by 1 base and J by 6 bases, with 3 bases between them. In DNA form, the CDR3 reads TGCAGCGTTGAAGTGTCTGAAGCTTTCTTT. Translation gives CSVEVSEAFF.

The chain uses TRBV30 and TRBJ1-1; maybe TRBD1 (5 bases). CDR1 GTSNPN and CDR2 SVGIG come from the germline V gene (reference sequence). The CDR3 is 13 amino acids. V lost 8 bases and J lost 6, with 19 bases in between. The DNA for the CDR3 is TGTGCCCGGGTATCCCAGGGATCAGCTGAAGCTTTCTTT. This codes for CARVSQGSAEAFF.

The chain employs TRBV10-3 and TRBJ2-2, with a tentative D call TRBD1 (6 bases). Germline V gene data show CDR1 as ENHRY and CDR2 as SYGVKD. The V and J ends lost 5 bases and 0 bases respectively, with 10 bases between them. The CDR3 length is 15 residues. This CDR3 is CAISPGTTNTGELFF. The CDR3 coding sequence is TGTGCCATCAGTCCCGGGACAACGAACACCGGGGAGCTGTTTTTT.

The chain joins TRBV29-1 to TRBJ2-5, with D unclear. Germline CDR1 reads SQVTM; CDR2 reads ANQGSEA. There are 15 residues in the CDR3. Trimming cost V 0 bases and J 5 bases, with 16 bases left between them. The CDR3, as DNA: TGCAGCGTTGAAGACAGCCCCTCACCGGTTGAGACCCAGTACTTC. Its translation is CSVEDSPSPVETQYF.

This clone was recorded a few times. The CDR3 loop reads CSVEGGWGETQYF. CDR3 nucleotides: TGCAGCGTTGAAGGGGGCTGGGGAGAGACCCAGTACTTC. This chain connects TRBV29-1 to TRBJ2-5; D perhaps matches TRBD1 (5 bases). The V gene's germline CDR1 is SQVTM and CDR2 ANQGSEA. The CDR3 consists of 13 residues. The V and J ends lost 1 base and 4 bases respectively, with 10 bases between them.

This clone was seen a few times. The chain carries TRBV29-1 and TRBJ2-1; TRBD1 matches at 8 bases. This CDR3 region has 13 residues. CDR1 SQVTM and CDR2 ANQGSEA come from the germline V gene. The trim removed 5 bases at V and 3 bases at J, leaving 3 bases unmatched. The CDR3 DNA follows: TGCAGCGTTACCGGGACAGGCTACAATGAGCAGTTCTTC. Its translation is CSVTGTGYNEQFF.

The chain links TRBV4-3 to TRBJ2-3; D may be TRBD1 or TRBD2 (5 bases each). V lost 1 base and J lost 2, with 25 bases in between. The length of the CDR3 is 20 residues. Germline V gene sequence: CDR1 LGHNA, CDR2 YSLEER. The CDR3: CASSQVQVQWVMGTTDTQYF. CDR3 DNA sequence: TGCGCCAGCAGCCAAGTTCAAGTGCAGTGGGTAATGGGGACCACAGATACGCAGTATTTT.

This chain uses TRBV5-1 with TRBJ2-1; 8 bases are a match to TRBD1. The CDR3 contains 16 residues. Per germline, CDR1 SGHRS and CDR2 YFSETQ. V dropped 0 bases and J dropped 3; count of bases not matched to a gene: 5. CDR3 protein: CASSLVSGGVYNEQFF. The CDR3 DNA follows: TGCGCCAGCAGCTTGGTGTCAGGGGGCGTCTACAATGAGCAGTTCTTC.

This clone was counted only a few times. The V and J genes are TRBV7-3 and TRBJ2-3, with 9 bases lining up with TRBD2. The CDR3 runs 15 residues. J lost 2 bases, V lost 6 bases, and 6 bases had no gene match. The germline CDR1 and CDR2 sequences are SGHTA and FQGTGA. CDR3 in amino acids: CASSASGGHTDTQYF. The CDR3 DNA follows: TGTGCCAGCAGTGCCAGCGGGGGGCACACAGATACGCAGTATTTT.

The CDR3: CASSGSDRVADTQYF. The DNA of the CDR3 is TGTGCCAGCAGCGGATCGGACAGGGTGGCAGATACGCAGTATTTT. This chain uses TRBV9 with TRBJ2-3; TRBD1 matches at 8 bases. Trimming cost V 3 bases and J 4 bases; bases outside gene matches: 7. Germline-derived CDR1 and CDR2 are SGDLS and YYNGEE. The CDR3 has 15 amino acids.

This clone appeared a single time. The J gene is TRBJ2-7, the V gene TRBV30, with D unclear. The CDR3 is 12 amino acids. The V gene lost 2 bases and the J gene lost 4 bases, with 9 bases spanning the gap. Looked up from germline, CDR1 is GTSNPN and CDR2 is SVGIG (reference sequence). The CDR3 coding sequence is TGTGCCTGGAGTCCGACAAGATACGAGCAGTACTTC. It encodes CAWSPTRYEQYF.

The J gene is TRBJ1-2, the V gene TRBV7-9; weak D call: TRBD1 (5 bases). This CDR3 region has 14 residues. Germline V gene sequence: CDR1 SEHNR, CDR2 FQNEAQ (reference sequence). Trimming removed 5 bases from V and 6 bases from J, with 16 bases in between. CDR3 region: CASSGVWGPDGYTF. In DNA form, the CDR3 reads TGTGCCAGCAGCGGGGTGTGGGGCCCTGATGGCTACACCTTC.

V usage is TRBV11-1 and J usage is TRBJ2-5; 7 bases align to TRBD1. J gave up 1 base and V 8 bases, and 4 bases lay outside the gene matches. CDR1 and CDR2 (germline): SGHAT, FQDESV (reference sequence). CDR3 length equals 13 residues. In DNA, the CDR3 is TGTGCCAGCGAGACAGGGACCCAAGAGACCCAGTACTTC. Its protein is CASETGTQETQYF.

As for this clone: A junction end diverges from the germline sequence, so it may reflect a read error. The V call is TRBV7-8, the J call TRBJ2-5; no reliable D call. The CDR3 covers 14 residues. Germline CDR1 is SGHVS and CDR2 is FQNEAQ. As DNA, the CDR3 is TGTGCCAGCAGCCCAGGAAGATGGCAAGGGACCCAGTACTTC. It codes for CASSPGRWQGTQYF. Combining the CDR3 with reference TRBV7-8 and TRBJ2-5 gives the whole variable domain GAGVSQSPRYKVAKRGQDVALRCDPISGHVSLFWYQQALGQGPEFLTYFQNEAQLDKSGLPSDRFFAERPEGSVSTLKIQRTQQEDSAVYLCASSPGRWQGTQYFGPGTRLLVL.

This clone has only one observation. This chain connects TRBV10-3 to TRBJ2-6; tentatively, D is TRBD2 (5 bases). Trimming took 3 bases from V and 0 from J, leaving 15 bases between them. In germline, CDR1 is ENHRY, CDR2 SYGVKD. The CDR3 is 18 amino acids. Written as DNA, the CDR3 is TGTGCCATCAGTGACCCCCGGGCTGGACTCTCTGGGGCCAACGTCCTGACTTTC. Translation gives CAISDPRAGLSGANVLTF.

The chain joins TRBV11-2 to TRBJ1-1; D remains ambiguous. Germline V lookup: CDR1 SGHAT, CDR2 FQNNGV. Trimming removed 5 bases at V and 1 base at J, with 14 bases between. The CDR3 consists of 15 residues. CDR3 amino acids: CASSPRPGGNTEAFF. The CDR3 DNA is TGTGCCAGCAGCCCTCGACCAGGTGGGAACACTGAAGCTTTCTTT.

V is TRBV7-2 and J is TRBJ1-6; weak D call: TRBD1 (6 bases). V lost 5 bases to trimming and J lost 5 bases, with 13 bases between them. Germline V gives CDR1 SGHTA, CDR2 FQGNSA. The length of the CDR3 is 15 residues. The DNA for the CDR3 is TGTGCCAGCAGCCGAACAGGACAGAATAATTCACCCCTCCACTTT. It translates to CASSRTGQNNSPLHF.

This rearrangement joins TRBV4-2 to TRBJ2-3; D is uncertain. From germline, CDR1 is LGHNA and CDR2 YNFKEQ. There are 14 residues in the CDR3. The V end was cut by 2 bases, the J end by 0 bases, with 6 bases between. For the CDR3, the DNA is TGTGCCAGCAGCCAAACCCAAAGCACAGATACGCAGTATTTT. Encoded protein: CASSQTQSTDTQYF.

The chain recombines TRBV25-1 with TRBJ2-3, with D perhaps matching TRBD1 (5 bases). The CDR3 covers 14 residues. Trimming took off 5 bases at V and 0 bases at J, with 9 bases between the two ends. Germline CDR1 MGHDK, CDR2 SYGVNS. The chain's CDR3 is CASSRQFSTDTQYF. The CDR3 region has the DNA TGTGCCAGCAGTCGACAGTTTAGCACAGATACGCAGTATTTT.